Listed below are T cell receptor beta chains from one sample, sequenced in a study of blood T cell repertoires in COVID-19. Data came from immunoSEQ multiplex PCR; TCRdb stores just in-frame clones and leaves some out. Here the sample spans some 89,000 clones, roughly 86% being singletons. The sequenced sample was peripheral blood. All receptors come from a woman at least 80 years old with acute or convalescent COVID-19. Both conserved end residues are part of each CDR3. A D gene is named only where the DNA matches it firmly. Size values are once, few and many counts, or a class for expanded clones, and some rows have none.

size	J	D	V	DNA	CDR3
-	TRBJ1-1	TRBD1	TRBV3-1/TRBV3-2	TGTGCCAGCAGTTCGGGACAGTTTAACACTGAAGCTTTCTTT	CASSSGQFNTEAFF
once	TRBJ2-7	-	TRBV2	TGTGCCAGCAGTGAAGCGCTTAGGCAGGGGAGCGAGCAGTACTTC	CASSEALRQGSEQYF
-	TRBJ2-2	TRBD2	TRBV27	TGTGCCCCGGGCGGGGGGAACACCGGGGAGCTGTTTTTT	CAPGGGNTGELFF
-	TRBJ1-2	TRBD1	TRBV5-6	TGTGCCAGCAGCTCCGACAGGGGAAACTATGGCTACACCTTC	CASSSDRGNYGYTF
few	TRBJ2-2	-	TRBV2	TGTGCCAGCACCCAAGGGGCGGGGCAGTATGGTGGGGAGCTGTTTTTT	CASTQGAGQYGGELFF
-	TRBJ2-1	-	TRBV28	TGTGCCAGCAGTCCCTTATCCCCCTCTGGACTGGCCAGGATTGGGCAGTTCTTC	CASSPLSPSGLARIGQFF
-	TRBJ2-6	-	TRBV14	TGTGCCAGCAGCCCCTTGGGGCCTCCTGGGGCCAACGTCCTGACTTTC	CASSPLGPPGANVLTF
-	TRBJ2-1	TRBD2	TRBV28	TGTGCCAGCAGTTTAGGCGGCGGGAGTAGGAATGAGCAGTTCTTC	CASSLGGGSRNEQFF
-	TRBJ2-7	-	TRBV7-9	TGTGCCAGCAGCTTAGGCCCAGGACTTTTCTCCTACGAGCAGTACTTC	CASSLGPGLFSYEQYF
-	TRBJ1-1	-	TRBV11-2	TGTGCCAGCAGCTTAGGAGTTGGCACTGAAGCTTTCTTT	CASSLGVGTEAFF
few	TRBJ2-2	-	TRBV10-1	TGCGCCAGCAGTGGACCGGGGAAAGAGAACGGGGAGCTGTTTTTT	CASSGPGKENGELFF
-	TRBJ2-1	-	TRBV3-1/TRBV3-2	TGTGCCAGCAGCCCATCCCCCGAGATTGAGCAGTTCTTC	CASSPSPEIEQFF
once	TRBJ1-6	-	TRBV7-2	TGTGCCAGCAAACCCCAGGCAGCGGGGTCACCCCTCCACTTT	CASKPQAAGSPLHF
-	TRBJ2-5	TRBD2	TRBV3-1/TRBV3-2	TGTGCCAGCAGCAATAGCGGGGGGGTCCAAGAGACCCAGTACTTC	CASSNSGGVQETQYF
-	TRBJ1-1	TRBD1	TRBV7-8	TGTGCCAGCAGCTTAGGGTGGCTGGACAGGTTGAACACTGAAGCTTTCTTT	CASSLGWLDRLNTEAFF
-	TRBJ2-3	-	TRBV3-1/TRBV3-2	TGTGCCAGCAGCCAAGGGGAACTAGTCAATACGCAGTATTTT	CASSQGELVNTQYF
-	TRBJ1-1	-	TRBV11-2	TGTGCCAGCAGCCCTCGGGCGGGGAACACTGAAGCTTTCTTT	CASSPRAGNTEAFF
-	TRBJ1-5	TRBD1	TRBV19	TGTGCCAGTAGTGTCCGTGGCAGGGGGCGGAATCAGCCCCAGCATTTT	CASSVRGRGRNQPQHF
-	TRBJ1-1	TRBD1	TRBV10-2	TGCGCCAGCAGTGCTGGACAGGTGACTTACACTGAAGCTTTCTTT	CASSAGQVTYTEAFF
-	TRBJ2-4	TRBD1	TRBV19	TGTGCCAGTAGCACAGGGGCCCCCAACAACAAAAACATTCAGTACTTC	CASSTGAPNNKNIQYF
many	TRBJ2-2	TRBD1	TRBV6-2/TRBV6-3	TGTGCCAGCAGTTACTCCGGGACAGTGGGAACCGGGGAGCTGTTTTTT	CASSYSGTVGTGELFF
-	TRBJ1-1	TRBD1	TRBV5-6	TGTGCCAGCAGCCTACCGACAGGGCCGAACACTGAAGCTTTCTTT	CASSLPTGPNTEAFF
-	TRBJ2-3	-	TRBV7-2	TGTGCCAGCAGCTTAGGCCAGGGGTCATATGATACGCAGTATTTT	CASSLGQGSYDTQYF
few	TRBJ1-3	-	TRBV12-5	TGTGCTAGTGGTGTCGGGGGCTCTGGAAACACCATATATTTT	CASGVGGSGNTIYF
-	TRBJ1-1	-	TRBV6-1	TGTGCCAGCAGTGACCCGGGAAAGAACACTGAAGCTTTCTTT	CASSDPGKNTEAFF
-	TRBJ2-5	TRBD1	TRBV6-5	TGTGCCAGCAGGAGGACAGGGGTGGAGACCCAGTACTTC	CASRRTGVETQYF
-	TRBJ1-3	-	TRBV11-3	TGTGCCAGCAGCTTAGGTCCCAGTCTCTCTGGAAACACCATATATTTT	CASSLGPSLSGNTIYF
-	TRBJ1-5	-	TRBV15	TGTGCCACCAGCAAGGGGCGCGATCAGCCCCAGCATTTT	CATSKGRDQPQHF
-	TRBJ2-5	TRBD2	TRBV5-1	TGCGCCAGCAGCAGTTCGGGGGGGCCGGGAGAGACCCAGTACTTC	CASSSSGGPGETQYF
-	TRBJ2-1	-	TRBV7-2	TGTGCCAGCAGCTTAGAAGCGGCCAACTACAATGAGCAGTTCTTC	CASSLEAANYNEQFF
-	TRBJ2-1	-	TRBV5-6	TGTGCCAGCAGCCCCGCGCCCAATGAGCAGTTCTTC	CASSPAPNEQFF
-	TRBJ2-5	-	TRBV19	TGTGCCAGTAGTATAGTGGGACAACTAGAGACCCAGTACTTC	CASSIVGQLETQYF
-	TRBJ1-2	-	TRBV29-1	TGCAGCGTTGTGGTTCAGGGTAGCGGCAACTATGGCTACACCTTC	CSVVVQGSGNYGYTF
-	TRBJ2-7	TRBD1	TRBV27	TGTGCCAGCGGACGACCGGGACAGGGTTTAAACGAGCAGTACTTC	CASGRPGQGLNEQYF
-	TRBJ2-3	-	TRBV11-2	TGTGCCAGCAGCCTCTCAGATACGCAGTATTTT	CASSLSDTQYF
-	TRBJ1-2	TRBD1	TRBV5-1	TGCGCCAGCAGCTTGGAAGGGACAGCAAAACGAGATGGCTACACCTTC	CASSLEGTAKRDGYTF
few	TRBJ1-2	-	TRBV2	TGTGCCAGCAGTGAATCGTTGGCAGGGGATGGCTACACCTTC	CASSESLAGDGYTF
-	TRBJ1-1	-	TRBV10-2	TGCGCCAGCAGTGAACAGGGAGGGACTGAAGCTTTCTTT	CASSEQGGTEAFF
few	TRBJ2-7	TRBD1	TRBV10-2	TGCGCCAGCCTCCCTCAAGGGACAGGGGTCCACGAGCAGTACTTC	CASLPQGTGVHEQYF
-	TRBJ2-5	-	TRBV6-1	TGTGCCAGCAGTGAAGGACTAGGGGTAGGGGAAGAGACCCAGTACTTC	CASSEGLGVGEETQYF
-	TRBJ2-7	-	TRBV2	TGTGCCAGCAGTGCTGAGGTATCCTACGAGCAGTACTTC	CASSAEVSYEQYF
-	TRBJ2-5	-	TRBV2	TGTGCCAGCAGTGAGTCAGGACTGACAAAGACCCAGTACTTC	CASSESGLTKTQYF
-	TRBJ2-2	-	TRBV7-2	TGTGCCAGCAGCTTCAGTCACGGGGAGCTGTTTTTT	CASSFSHGELFF
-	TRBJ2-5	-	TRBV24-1	TGTGCCACCAGCGGGAACTCACAAGAGACCCAGTACTTC	CATSGNSQETQYF
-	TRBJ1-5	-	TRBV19	TGTGCCAGTAGTATAGCCGCGGATCAGCCCCAGCATTTT	CASSIAADQPQHF
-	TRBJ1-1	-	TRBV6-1	TGTGCCAGCAGTGAAGTTCCCCGGAGCACTGAAGCTTTCTTT	CASSEVPRSTEAFF
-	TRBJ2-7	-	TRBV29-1	TGCAGCGTTGAGAGGCCAGGGGCCGTCTACGAGCAGTACTTC	CSVERPGAVYEQYF
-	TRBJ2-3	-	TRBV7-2	TGTGCCAGCCGGCGACTACCAGCAGGCACAGATACGCAGTATTTT	CASRRLPAGTDTQYF
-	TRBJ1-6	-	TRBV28	TGTGCCAGCAGTTTAGAACAGGCTTTTACCCTCCACTTT	CASSLEQAFTLHF
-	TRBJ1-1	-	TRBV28	TGTGCCAGCAGTTTAACAGGGAGAGCTTTCTTT	CASSLTGRAFF
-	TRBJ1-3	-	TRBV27	TGTGCCAGCAGTTCCCCAGGAACGAATTACAGAAACACCATATATTTT	CASSSPGTNYRNTIYF
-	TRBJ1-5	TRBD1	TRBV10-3	TGTGCCATCAGTGGAGGACAGGGCACTGATCAGCCCCAGCATTTT	CAISGGQGTDQPQHF
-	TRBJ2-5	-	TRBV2	TGTGCCAGCACGGGAGGACAGGGTCAAGAGACCCAGTACTTC	CASTGGQGQETQYF
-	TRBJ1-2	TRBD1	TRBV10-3	TGTGCCATCAATGACCCGGGACAGGCCCTTTATGGCTACACCTTC	CAINDPGQALYGYTF
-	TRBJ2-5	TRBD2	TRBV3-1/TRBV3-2	TGTGCCAGCAGCCTACGACTAGCGGGGGGAGAGACCCAGTACTTC	CASSLRLAGGETQYF